This TCR beta chain was captured in a study of cytomegalovirus exposure and HLA in healthy donors. PCR was performed using 60 Vbeta and 13 Jbeta primers. Sequenced by immunoSEQ multiplex PCR; TCRdb stores in-frame clones only, minus some. The table has about 78,000 clones, roughly 75% seen once. Donors were ostensibly healthy at sampling, although undocumented immune exposures were probable. The CDR3 length is 15 residues. Germline V gene sequence: CDR1 SGHVS, CDR2 FQNEAQ. V dropped 5 bases and J dropped 2 bases, with 15 bases sitting between them. The sample was PBMCs. The sequence came from a male donor in good health and CMV-seronegative. The chain is built from TRBV7-8 and TRBJ1-2; perhaps TRBD1 as D (6 bases). The CDR3 nucleotides are TGTGCCAGCAGCGTAGAGTGGGGGCCGAACTATGGCTACACCTTC. It is translated as CASSVEWGPNYGYTF.